This entry lists 20 T cell receptor beta chains sequenced from one sample in a study of PD-1 blockade in classical Hodgkin lymphoma. Data came from immunoSEQ multiplex PCR; TCRdb stores just in-frame clones and leaves some out. The sample includes some 13,000 clones, around 80% seen only once; the top ten take about 4%. Every patient relapsed after autologous stem cell transplantation, and brentuximab vedotin exposure varied. This specimen consisted of peripheral blood mononuclear cells (PBMCs), obtained at baseline. These receptor sequences come from a human donor with classical Hodgkin lymphoma.

The gene calls are TRBV5-8 and TRBJ2-6; 10 bases match TRBD1. Germline CDR1 is SGHTS and CDR2 is YDEGEE. This CDR3 region has 15 residues. V was pared by 2 bases and J by 10 bases, with 6 bases of the junction left unmatched. CDR3 nucleotide sequence: TGTGCCAGCAGCTTACCCGGGACAGGGGTGAACGTCCTGACTTTC. It yields the protein CASSLPGTGVNVLTF.

The chain employs TRBV10-3 and TRBJ1-5, with a tentative D call TRBD1 (6 bases). Trimming removed 0 bases from V and 0 bases from J, with 15 bases in between. Per the germline V gene, CDR1 is ENHRY and CDR2 is SYGVKD. The CDR3 runs 18 residues. CDR3 coding DNA: TGTGCCATCAGTGAGTCCAAAAGGGGGGCCTTTAGCAATCAGCCCCAGCATTTT. As protein: CAISESKRGAFSNQPQHF.

A single count supports this clone. The chain is built from TRBV28 and TRBJ1-6, with D possibly matching TRBD1 (5 bases). CDR3 length: 15 amino acids. Trimming took 2 bases from V and 6 from J, leaving 11 bases between them. Germline lookup yields CDR1 MDHEN and CDR2 SYDVKM. The CDR3 nucleotides are TGTGCCAGCAGTTTAACCGGGGCGGGTAATTCACCCCTCCACTTT. It yields the protein CASSLTGAGNSPLHF.

This clone came up once. V and J are TRBV28 and TRBJ1-4; maybe TRBD1 (5 bases). The CDR3 consists of 15 residues. V was cut by 1 base and J by 6 bases, with 12 bases left in between. Germline loops: CDR1 MDHEN, CDR2 SYDVKM. The CDR3: CASSLLEGYHEKLFF. The DNA of the CDR3 is TGTGCCAGCAGTTTATTAGAGGGGTATCATGAAAAACTGTTTTTT.

The chain has TRBV19 and TRBJ1-1; D is perhaps TRBD1 (6 bases). CDR3 length: 16 residues. Trimming shortened V by 6 bases and J by 5 bases, and 22 bases separated the two germline ends. Germline V gene lookup returns CDR1 LNHDA and CDR2 SQIVND (reference sequence). The CDR3 here is CASSIRPEGGLTEAFF. In DNA form, the CDR3 reads TGTGCCAGTAGCATTCGCCCAGAGGGGGGGCTAACTGAAGCTTTCTTT.

The chain combines TRBV28 with TRBJ2-7, with D hard to call. Germline V CDR1 and CDR2: MDHEN, SYDVKM. The CDR3 length is 12 residues. V lost 3 bases, J lost 3 bases, and 6 bases lay in between. CDR3 bases: TGTGCCAGCAGTTTGCAAAACTACGAGCAGTACTTC. This encodes CASSLQNYEQYF. The whole variable domain, filled in from reference TRBV28 and TRBJ2-7, reads DVKVTQSSRYLVKRTGEKVFLECVQDMDHENMFWYRQDPGLGLRLIYFSYDVKMKEKGDIPEGYSVSREKKERFSLILESASTNQTSMYLCASSLQNYEQYFGPGTRLTVT.

This chain connects TRBV19 to TRBJ2-3; 11 nucleotides line up with TRBD2. The CDR3 length is 18 residues. CDR1 and CDR2 from the germline V gene are LNHDA and SQIVND (reference sequence). The junction had 12 bases not matched to a gene; V was cut back by 5 bases and J by 2 bases. CDR3 region: CASSSSPGLAGFTDTQYF. DNA for the CDR3: TGTGCCAGTAGTTCCAGCCCCGGACTAGCGGGCTTCACAGATACGCAGTATTTT.

This clone has a handful of counts. The genes are TRBV7-9 and TRBJ2-2; TRBD2 matches at 10 bases. Losses at the gene ends were 2 bases for V and 6 bases for J; bases not matched to a gene: 6. Germline lookup yields CDR1 SEHNR and CDR2 FQNEAQ (reference sequence). This CDR3 region has 16 residues. The CDR3 sequence: CASSLSRSGGAGELFF. The CDR3 DNA follows: TGTGCCAGCAGCTTATCGCGAAGCGGGGGGGCCGGGGAGCTGTTTTTT.

The chain has TRBV27 and TRBJ1-1; 7 nucleotides match TRBD1. J lost 2 bases, V lost 7 bases, and 7 bases had no gene match. This CDR3 has 14 residues. Germline values: CDR1 MNHEY, CDR2 SMNVEV (reference sequence). CDR3 sequence reads: CASTLVGGNTEAFF. For the CDR3, the DNA is TGTGCCAGCACCTTGGTAGGGGGCAACACTGAAGCTTTCTTT.

The chain combines TRBV5-1 with TRBJ2-6; possibly TRBD1 for D (5 bases). The length of the CDR3 is 17 residues. V lost 4 bases, J lost 0 bases, and 14 bases lay in between. Germline assignment: CDR1 SGHRS and CDR2 YFSETQ. The CDR3 bases are TGCGCCAGCAGCGGTACAGGATCCAGCTCTGGGGCCAACGTCCTGACTTTC. Translation: CASSGTGSSSGANVLTF. The variable domain in full, completed from reference TRBV5-1 and TRBJ2-6, reads KAGVTQTPRYLIKTRGQQVTLSCSPISGHRSVSWYQQTPGQGLQFLFEYFSETQRNKGNFPGRFSGRQFSNSRSEMNVSTLELGDSALYLCASSGTGSSSGANVLTFGAGSRLTVL.

The chain uses TRBV10-3 and TRBJ1-4; D call uncertain. The V end was cut by 5 bases, the J end by 7 bases, with 14 bases between. The CDR3 is 14 residues long. Germline-derived CDR1 and CDR2 are ENHRY and SYGVKD. The CDR3 DNA reads as TGTGCCATCAGTAACCAGGTCGGGAGTGAAAAACTGTTTTTT. Its translation: CAISNQVGSEKLFF.

The chain is built from TRBV19 and TRBJ1-1, with TRBD1 as a possible D gene (5 bases). Deletions cut 5 bases from V and 7 bases from J, with 17 bases between. Germline assignment: CDR1 LNHDA and CDR2 SQIVND (reference sequence). The CDR3 sequence is 14 residues long. DNA for the CDR3: TGTGCCAGTAGTTTTACAGCGCCCGGGGGTGAAGCTTTCTTT. It specifies CASSFTAPGGEAFF.

This clone was counted only a few times. V is TRBV9 and J is TRBJ1-6, with D hard to call. The ends were cut back, 3 bases at V and 7 bases at J, with 5 bases in the middle. The CDR3 has 12 residues. Germline V CDR1 and CDR2: SGDLS, YYNGEE. CDR3 in amino acids: CASSGSNSPLHF. The CDR3 DNA reads as TGTGCCAGCAGCGGATCAAATTCACCCCTCCACTTT.

This chain links TRBV5-4 with TRBJ2-7, with D possibly TRBD1 on 5 matching bases. Germline V lookup: CDR1 SGHNT, CDR2 YYREEE (reference sequence). CDR3 length: 16 residues. Trimming removed 0 bases from V and 0 bases from J, with 13 bases in between. CDR3 DNA: TGTGCCAGCAGCTTGGGAACAGGACCTACCTCCTACGAGCAGTACTTC. This encodes CASSLGTGPTSYEQYF.

The chain is built from TRBV10-3 and TRBJ1-1; 7 positions agree with TRBD1. CDR3 length equals 13 residues. Germline-derived CDR1 and CDR2 are ENHRY and SYGVKD. Trimming took 7 bases from V and 4 from J; bases not matched to a gene: 6. For the CDR3, the DNA is TGTGCCATCATCGACAGGGAATTCACTGAAGCTTTCTTT. This sequence encodes CAIIDREFTEAFF.

The rearrangement uses TRBV27 and TRBJ2-1; D could derive from TRBD1 or TRBD2 (5 bases each). V was pared by 5 bases and J by 8 bases, with 25 bases between. Per germline, CDR1 MNHEY and CDR2 SMNVEV (reference sequence). The CDR3 loop spans 17 amino acids. CDR3 coding DNA: TGTGCCAGCAGTCTGGGGCAGGGTAGAGGCTGGGGACATGAGCAGTTCTTC. Translation gives CASSLGQGRGWGHEQFF.

As regards this clone: Compared with germline, one end of the junction differs, possibly owing to a read error. In DNA form, the CDR3 reads TGTGCCTGGAGTCCTCCCTTCGCAGCGACACGTCCCCTCCCAATCTTC. It encodes CAWSPPFAATRPLPIF. The rearrangement links TRBV30 to TRBJ2-7; the D is unclear. The CDR3 runs to 16 residues. The germline CDR1 and CDR2 sequences are GTSNPN and SVGIG (reference sequence).

This chain uses TRBV6-4 with TRBJ2-2; D is unclear. This CDR3 is 13 amino acids long. The germline CDR1 and CDR2 sequences are MRHNA and SNTAGT. V lost 2 bases and J 6 bases, leaving 7 bases between the germline ends. DNA for the CDR3: TGTGCCAGCAGTGACGACGACCCCGGGGAGCTGTTTTTT. Amino acids: CASSDDDPGELFF.

J is TRBJ1-2 and V is TRBV29-1; TRBD1 aligns across 11 bases. Trimming cost V 4 bases and J 8 bases; bases outside gene matches: 6. In germline, CDR1 is SQVTM, CDR2 ANQGSEA. The CDR3 runs 13 residues. DNA of the CDR3: TGCAGCGTTGTCGGACAGGGGGCGTGGGGCTACACCTTC. Its translation: CSVVGQGAWGYTF.

For this clone: Other DNA variants within this sample encode the same CDR3. The gene calls are TRBV5-1 and TRBJ2-5; D gene unclear. V was trimmed by 0 bases and J by 2 bases, leaving 5 bases between them. The germline V gene has CDR1 SGHRS and CDR2 YFSETQ. The CDR3 totals 13 residues. DNA of the CDR3: TGCGCCAGCAGCTTGGGCGGTCAAGAGACCCAGTACTTC. The encoded protein is CASSLGGQETQYF.